The 5 T cell receptor beta chains in this list originate from one sample, sequenced in a study of OX40 agonist ivuxolimab in advanced cancers. Assay: immunoSEQ multiplex PCR; the TCRdb copy retains only in-frame clones and omits some. The data contain over 40,000 clones, 87% of them singletons. The input for sequencing was CD4+ or CD8+ T cells sorted from blood, taken in a trial of the OX40 agonist ivuxolimab. The source of these receptors is an adult with an advanced solid tumor such as melanoma, head and neck, liver or kidney cancer.

Only one count was recorded for this clone. The CDR3 coding sequence is TGTGCCAGCAGCCAAGGAGCTAGCGTTTACTCTGGGGCCAACGTCCTGACTTTC. It encodes CASSQGASVYSGANVLTF. The chain links TRBV14 to TRBJ2-6; a possible D gene is TRBD2 (6 bases). The CDR3 spans 18 residues. V lost 1 base and J lost 0, with 13 bases in between. Germline V lookup: CDR1 SGHDN, CDR2 FVKESK.

This chain joins TRBV7-8 and TRBJ1-1; TRBD1 aligns across 7 bases. CDR3 length: 14 residues. Germline CDR1 SGHVS, CDR2 FQNEAQ. J was trimmed by 3 bases and V by 4 bases; bases with no gene match: 5. Written as DNA, the CDR3 is TGTGCCAGCAGCTCAGTGACAGGGCACACTGAAGCTTTCTTT. Amino acids: CASSSVTGHTEAFF.

CDR3 in amino acids: CASSRTSGVGIEQFF. Here the CDR3 DNA reads TGTGCCAGCAGTAGGACTAGCGGGGTCGGGATAGAGCAGTTCTTC. This sequence joins TRBV5-8 and TRBJ2-1; 12 positions agree with TRBD2. The J segment lost 10 bases and the V segment lost 5 bases, leaving 10 bases of the junction unmatched. The germline CDR1 and CDR2 sequences are SGHTS and YDEGEE. The CDR3 contains 15 residues. Combining the CDR3 with reference TRBV5-8 and TRBJ2-1 gives the whole variable domain EAGVTQSPTHLIKTRGQQATLRCSPISGHTSVYWYQQALGLGLQFLLWYDEGEERNRGNFPPRFSGRQFPNYSSELNVNALELEDSALYLCASSRTSGVGIEQFFGPGTRLTVL.

The chain carries TRBV5-6 and TRBJ1-4; D remains ambiguous. The CDR3 consists of 15 residues. The ends were cut back, 0 bases at V and 8 bases at J, with 14 bases in the middle. Germline V lookup: CDR1 SGHDT, CDR2 YYEEEE. The CDR3 coding sequence is TGTGCCAGCAGCTTGGGGGGAGACTGGAGGGAAAAACTGTTTTTT. Translation gives CASSLGGDWREKLFF. Combining the CDR3 with reference TRBV5-6 and TRBJ1-4 gives the whole variable domain DAGVTQSPTHLIKTRGQQVTLRCSPKSGHDTVSWYQQALGQGPQFIFQYYEEEERQRGNFPDRFSGHQFPNYSSELNVNALLLGDSALYLCASSLGGDWREKLFFGSGTQLSVL.

The chain couples TRBV14 to TRBJ1-2; D remains ambiguous. V was shortened by 1 base and J by 2 bases, with 5 bases between the two germline ends. The CDR3 is 13 residues long. CDR1 and CDR2 (germline): SGHDN, FVKESK. The CDR3 here is CASSQGPNYGYTF. The DNA for the CDR3 is TGTGCCAGCAGCCAAGGTCCCAACTATGGCTACACCTTC.